This TCR beta chain was sequenced in a study of glioma-infiltrating T cells after dendritic cell vaccination. Study-wide background: Glioblastoma patients came from Phase I and II dendritic cell vaccination trials.

In regard to this clone: What it binds is unknown.

Amplification used 60 V beta primers and 13 J beta primers. Data came from immunoSEQ multiplex PCR; TCRdb stores just in-frame clones and leaves some out. The sample includes 90,000 or so clones, about 85% of them seen just once. Study-wide points: Survival was not directly related to TCR clonality in these patients.

CDR3 length: 15 amino acids. Germline CDR1 is SGHRS and CDR2 is YFSETQ. V was clipped by 2 bases and J by 1 base, with 9 bases between them. The receptor was isolated from a human donor with glioblastoma. The chain is built from TRBV5-1 and TRBJ2-2; D possibly corresponds to TRBD2 (5 bases). The source was blood, collected before dendritic cell vaccination. CDR3 bases: TGCGCCAGCAGCTTTTCGGCGGGGAACACCGGGGAGCTGTTTTTT. Translated: CASSFSAGNTGELFF.